The TCR beta chain described here comes from a study of T cell responses to AZD1222 COVID-19 vaccine. In the study overall: Researchers grouped second doses given at about 4 or about 12 weeks into one pool.

Worth noting for this clone: The target antigen is unknown.

Only in-frame clones appear in the TCRdb table, and some are missing; sequencing was by immunoSEQ multiplex PCR. The sample yields about 100,000 clones, 86% seen once. The ends lost 3 bases at V and 6 bases at J; junction bases unmatched: 7. CDR3 size: 17 residues. From germline, CDR1 is DFQATT and CDR2 SNEGSKA (reference sequence). Findings of the study overall: Researchers report vaccine-associated CD4 TCRs spanning spike, with dominance at 160-218 and 743-854. Only a handful of AZD1222 recipients, several in all, had baseline seropositivity.

The sample in question was peripheral blood, obtained on day 0 of AZD1222 vaccination. The chain has TRBV20-1 and TRBJ2-2, with 16 bases identical to TRBD2. The TCR comes from an adult in good health. The CDR3 DNA reads TGCAGTGCTAGTTCCGGGACTAGCGGGAGGGCGTCCGGGGAGCTGTTTTTT. Its protein is CSASSGTSGRASGELFF.